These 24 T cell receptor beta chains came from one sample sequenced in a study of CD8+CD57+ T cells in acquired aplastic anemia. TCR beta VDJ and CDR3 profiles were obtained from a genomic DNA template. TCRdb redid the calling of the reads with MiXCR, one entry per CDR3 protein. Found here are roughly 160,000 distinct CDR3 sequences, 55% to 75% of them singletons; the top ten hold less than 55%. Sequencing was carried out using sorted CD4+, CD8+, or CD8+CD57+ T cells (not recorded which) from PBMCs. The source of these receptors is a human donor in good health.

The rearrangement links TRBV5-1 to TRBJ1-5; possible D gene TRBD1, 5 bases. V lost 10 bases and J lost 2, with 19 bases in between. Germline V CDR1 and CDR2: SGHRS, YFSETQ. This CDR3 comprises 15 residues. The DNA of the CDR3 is TGCGCCGGCCGCGTGAGGGGTAGGTGCAATCAGCCCCAGCATTTT. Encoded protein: CAGRVRGRCNQPQHF.

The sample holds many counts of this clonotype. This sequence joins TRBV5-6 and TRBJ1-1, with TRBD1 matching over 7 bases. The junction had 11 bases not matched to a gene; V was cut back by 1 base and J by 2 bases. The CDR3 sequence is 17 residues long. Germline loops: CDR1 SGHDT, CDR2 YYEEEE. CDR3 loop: CASSLSRDSATNTEAFF. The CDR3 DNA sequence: TGTGCCAGCAGCTTGTCCCGGGACAGTGCCACTAACACTGAAGCTTTCTTT. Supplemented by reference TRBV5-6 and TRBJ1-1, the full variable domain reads DAGVTQSPTHLIKTRGQQVTLRCSPKSGHDTVSWYQQALGQGPQFIFQYYEEEERQRGNFPDRFSGHQFPNYSSELNVNALLLGDSALYLCASSLSRDSATNTEAFFGQGTRLTVV.

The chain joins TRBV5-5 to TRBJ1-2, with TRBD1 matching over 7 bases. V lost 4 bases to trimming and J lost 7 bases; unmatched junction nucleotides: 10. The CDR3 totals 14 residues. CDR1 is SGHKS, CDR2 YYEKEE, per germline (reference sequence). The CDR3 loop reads CASSARDSSSGYTF. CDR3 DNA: TGTGCCAGCAGCGCCAGGGACAGCAGTTCTGGCTACACCTTC. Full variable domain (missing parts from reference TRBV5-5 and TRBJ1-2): DAGVTQSPTHLIKTRGQQVTLRCSPISGHKSVSWYQQVLGQGPQFIFQYYEKEERGRGNFPDRFSARQFPNYSSELNVNALLLGDSALYLCASSARDSSSGYTFGSGTRLTVV.

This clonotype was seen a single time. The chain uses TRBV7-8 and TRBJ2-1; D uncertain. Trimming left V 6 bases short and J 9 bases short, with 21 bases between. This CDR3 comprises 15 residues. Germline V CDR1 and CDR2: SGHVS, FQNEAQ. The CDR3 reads CASRETRLYSGEQFF. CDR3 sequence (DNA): TGTGCCAGCAGGGAGACACGTCTCTATAGTGGTGAGCAGTTCTTC.

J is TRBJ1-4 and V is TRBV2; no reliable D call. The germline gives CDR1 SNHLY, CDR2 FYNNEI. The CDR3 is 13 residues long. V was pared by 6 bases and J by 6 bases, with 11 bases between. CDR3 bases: TGTGCCAGCAGCTTAGGGATTTATGAAAAACTGTTTTTT. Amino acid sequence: CASSLGIYEKLFF.

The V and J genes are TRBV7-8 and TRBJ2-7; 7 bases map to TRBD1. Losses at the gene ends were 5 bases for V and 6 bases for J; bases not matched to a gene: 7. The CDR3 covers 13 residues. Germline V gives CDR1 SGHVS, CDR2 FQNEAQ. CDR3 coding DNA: TGTGCCAGCAGCACGACAGGGTACGGCGAGCAGTACTTC. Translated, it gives CASSTTGYGEQYF.

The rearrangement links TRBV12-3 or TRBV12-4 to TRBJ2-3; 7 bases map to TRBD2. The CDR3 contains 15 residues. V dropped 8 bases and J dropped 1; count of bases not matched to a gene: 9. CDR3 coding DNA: TGTGCCAGCTCCGCGGCGGGACTACGCACAGATACGCAGTATTTT. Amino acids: CASSAAGLRTDTQYF.

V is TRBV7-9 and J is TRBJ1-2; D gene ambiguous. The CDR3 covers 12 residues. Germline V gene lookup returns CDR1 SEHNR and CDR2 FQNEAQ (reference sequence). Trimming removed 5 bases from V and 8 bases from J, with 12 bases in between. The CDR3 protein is CASSPQASGYTF. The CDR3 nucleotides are TGTGCCAGCAGCCCGCAGGCGAGCGGCTACACCTTC.

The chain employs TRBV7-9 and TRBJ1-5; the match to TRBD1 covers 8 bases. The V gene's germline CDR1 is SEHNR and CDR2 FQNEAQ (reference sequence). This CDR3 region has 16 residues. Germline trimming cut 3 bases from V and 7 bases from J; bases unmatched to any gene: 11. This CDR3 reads CASSLGQGQGGQPQHF. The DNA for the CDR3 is TGTGCCAGCAGCTTGGGGCAAGGACAGGGCGGACAGCCCCAGCATTTT.

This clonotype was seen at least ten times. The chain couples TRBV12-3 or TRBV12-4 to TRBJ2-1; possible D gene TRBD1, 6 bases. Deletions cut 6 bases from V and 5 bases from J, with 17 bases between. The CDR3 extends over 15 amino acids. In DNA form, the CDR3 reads TGTGCCAGCAGACCCGGCGACAGGCGGGACAATGAGCAGTTCTTC. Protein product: CASRPGDRRDNEQFF.

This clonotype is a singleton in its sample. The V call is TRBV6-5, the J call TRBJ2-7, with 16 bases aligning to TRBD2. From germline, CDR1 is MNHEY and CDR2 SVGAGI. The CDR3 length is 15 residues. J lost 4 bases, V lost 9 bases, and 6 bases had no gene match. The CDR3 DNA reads TGTGCCAGTTCGGGACTAGCGGGGGGGCAATACGAGCAGTACTTC. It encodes CASSGLAGGQYEQYF.

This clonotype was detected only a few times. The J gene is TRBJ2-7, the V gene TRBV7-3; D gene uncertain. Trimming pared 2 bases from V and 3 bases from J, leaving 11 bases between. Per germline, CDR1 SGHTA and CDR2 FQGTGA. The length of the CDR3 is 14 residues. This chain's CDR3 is CASSLSGPLYEQYF. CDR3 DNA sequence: TGTGCCAGCAGCTTATCCGGACCTCTCTACGAGCAGTACTTC.

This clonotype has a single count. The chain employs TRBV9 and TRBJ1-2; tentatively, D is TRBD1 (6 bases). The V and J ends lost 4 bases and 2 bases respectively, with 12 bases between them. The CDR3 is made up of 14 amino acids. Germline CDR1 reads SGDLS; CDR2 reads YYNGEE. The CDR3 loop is CASSSGTRNYGYTF. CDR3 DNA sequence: TGTGCCAGCAGCTCAGGGACACGGAACTATGGCTACACCTTC.

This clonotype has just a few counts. As DNA, the CDR3 is TGTGCCAGCAGTCCCCCCCCGGGGGACACTGAAGCTTTCTTT. Translation gives CASSPPPGDTEAFF. V gene TRBV25-1 combines with J gene TRBJ1-1; perhaps TRBD1 as D (5 bases). The CDR3 spans 14 residues. Trimming took 5 bases from V and 3 from J, leaving 13 bases between them. Germline V gives CDR1 MGHDK, CDR2 SYGVNS.

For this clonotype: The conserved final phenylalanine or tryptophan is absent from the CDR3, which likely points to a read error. The CDR3 DNA follows: TGCAGTGCCTTAGCGGGGGGGCAGGATACGCAGTATCTT. Protein product: CSALAGGQDTQYL. The chain has TRBV20-1 and TRBJ2-3; 11 bases line up with TRBD2. Germline trimming cut 6 bases from V and 6 bases from J; bases unmatched to any gene: 5. The germline V gene has CDR1 DFQATT and CDR2 SNEGSKA (reference sequence). The CDR3 length is 13 residues.

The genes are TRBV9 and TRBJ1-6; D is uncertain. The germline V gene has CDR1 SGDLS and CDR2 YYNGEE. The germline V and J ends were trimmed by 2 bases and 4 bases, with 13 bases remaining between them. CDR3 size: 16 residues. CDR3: CASSVHPNPYNSPLHF. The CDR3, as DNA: TGTGCCAGCAGCGTTCACCCAAACCCTTATAATTCACCCCTCCACTTT. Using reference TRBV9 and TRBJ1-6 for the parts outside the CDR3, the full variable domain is DSGVTQTPKHLITATGQRVTLRCSPRSGDLSVYWYQQSLDQGLQFLIQYYNGEERAKGNILERFSAQQFPDLHSELNLSSLELGDSALYFCASSVHPNPYNSPLHFGNGTRLTVT.

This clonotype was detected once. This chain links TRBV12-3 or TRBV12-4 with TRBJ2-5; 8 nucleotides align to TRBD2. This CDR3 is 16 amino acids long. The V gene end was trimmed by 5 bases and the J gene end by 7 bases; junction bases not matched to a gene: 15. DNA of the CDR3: TGTGCCAGCAGTCTCGATCCAACTAGCGGATTCGGGACCCAGTACTTC. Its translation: CASSLDPTSGFGTQYF.

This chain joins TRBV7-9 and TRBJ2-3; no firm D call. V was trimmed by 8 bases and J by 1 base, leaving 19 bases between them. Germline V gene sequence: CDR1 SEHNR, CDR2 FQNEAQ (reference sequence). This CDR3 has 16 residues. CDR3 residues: CASGNVLGLRTDTQYF. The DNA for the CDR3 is TGTGCCAGCGGAAATGTCTTGGGTCTCCGCACAGATACGCAGTATTTT.

CDR3 region: CASSVDYQPQHF. CDR3 in DNA: TGTGCCAGCAGTGTGGATTATCAGCCCCAGCATTTT. The chain employs TRBV25-1 and TRBJ1-5; D is undetermined. The CDR3 contains 12 residues. From germline, CDR1 is MGHDK and CDR2 SYGVNS. The V and J ends lost 4 bases and 5 bases respectively, with 6 bases between them. The full variable domain, its missing parts supplied by reference TRBV25-1 and TRBJ1-5, is EADIYQTPRYLVIGTGKKITLECSQTMGHDKMYWYQQDPGMELHLIHYSYGVNSTEKGDLSSESTVSRIRTEHFPLTLESARPSHTSQYLCASSVDYQPQHFGDGTRLSIL.

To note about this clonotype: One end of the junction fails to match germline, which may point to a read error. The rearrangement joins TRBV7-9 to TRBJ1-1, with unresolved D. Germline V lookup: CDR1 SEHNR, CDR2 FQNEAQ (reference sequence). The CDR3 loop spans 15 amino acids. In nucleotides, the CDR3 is TGCGCCAGCAGCTTGAGCCTAACGGGGTACACTGAAGCTTTCTTT. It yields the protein CASSLSLTGYTEAFF. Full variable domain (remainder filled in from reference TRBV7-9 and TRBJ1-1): DTGVSQNPRHKITKRGQNVTFRCDPISEHNRLYWYRQTLGQGPEFLTYFQNEAQLEKSRLLSDRFSAERPKGSFSTLEIQRTEQGDSAMYLCASSLSLTGYTEAFFGQGTRLTVV.

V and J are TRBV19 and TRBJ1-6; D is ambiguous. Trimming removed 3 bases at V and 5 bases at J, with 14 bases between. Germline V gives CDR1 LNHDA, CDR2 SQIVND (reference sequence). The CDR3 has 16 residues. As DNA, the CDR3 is TGTGCCAGTAGTATCCTGGGCAGACCCGATAATTCACCCCTCCACTTT. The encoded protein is CASSILGRPDNSPLHF.

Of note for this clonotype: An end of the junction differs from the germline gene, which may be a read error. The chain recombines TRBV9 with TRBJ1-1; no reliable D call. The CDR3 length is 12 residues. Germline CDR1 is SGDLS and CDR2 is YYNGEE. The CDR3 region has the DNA TGTGCCAGCAGAGGATCGAACACTGAGGCTTCCTTT. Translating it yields CASRGSNTEASF.

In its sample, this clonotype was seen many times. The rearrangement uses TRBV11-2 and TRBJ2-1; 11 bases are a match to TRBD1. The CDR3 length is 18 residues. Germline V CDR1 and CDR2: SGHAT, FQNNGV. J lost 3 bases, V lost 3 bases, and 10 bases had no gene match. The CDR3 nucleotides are TGTGCCAGCAGCTTCCCCGTACAGGGACAGGGGGACTACAATGAGCAGTTCTTC. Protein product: CASSFPVQGQGDYNEQFF. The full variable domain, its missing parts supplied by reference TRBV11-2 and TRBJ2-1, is EAGVAQSPRYKIIEKRQSVAFWCNPISGHATLYWYQQILGQGPKLLIQFQNNGVVDDSQLPKDRFSAERLKGVDSTLKIQPAKLEDSAVYLCASSFPVQGQGDYNEQFFGPGTRLTVL.

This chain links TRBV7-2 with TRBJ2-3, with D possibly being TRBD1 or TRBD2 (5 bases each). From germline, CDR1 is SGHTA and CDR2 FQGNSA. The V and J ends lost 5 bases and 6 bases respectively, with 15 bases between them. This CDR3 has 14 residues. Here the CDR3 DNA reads TGTGCCAGCAGCCTAGGAATCGGGGCCGATACGCAGTATTTT. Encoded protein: CASSLGIGADTQYF.